The source of this T cell receptor beta chain is a study of blood T cells in healthy people across ages. A second PCR, run for roughly 7 to 11 cycles, used a sample-barcoded 5' primer plus a J-beta primer mix. From the 5' RACE reads, TCRdb called clonotypes with MiXCR, one entry per CDR3 protein. This sample carries hundreds of thousands of distinct CDR3 sequences, approximately 30% of them seen once, and the ten largest clones take about a sixth. Each donor gave roughly 9.8 milliliters of peripheral blood. General study points: Shifts in expanded clonotypes may have been confounded by donor CMV status, which was unknown. When one million T cells were used, diversity estimates were thought to be underestimates.

Concerning this clonotype itself: Its antigen is not known. A clone one base away is much larger, so this may be a read error.

This CDR3 spans 15 amino acids. Germline assignment: CDR1 SGHTA and CDR2 FQGNSA. The V end was cut by 1 base, the J end by 7 bases, with 17 bases between. Sequencing was done on a sample of blood. The TCR originated in a woman of 80 years or more in good health. The chain combines TRBV7-2 with TRBJ2-7, with D perhaps given as TRBD1 or TRBD2 (6 bases each). The CDR3 bases are TGTGCCAGCAGCTTAGACGGGGGCCTGATCAATGAGCAGTACTTC. Translated, it gives CASSLDGGLINEQYF.